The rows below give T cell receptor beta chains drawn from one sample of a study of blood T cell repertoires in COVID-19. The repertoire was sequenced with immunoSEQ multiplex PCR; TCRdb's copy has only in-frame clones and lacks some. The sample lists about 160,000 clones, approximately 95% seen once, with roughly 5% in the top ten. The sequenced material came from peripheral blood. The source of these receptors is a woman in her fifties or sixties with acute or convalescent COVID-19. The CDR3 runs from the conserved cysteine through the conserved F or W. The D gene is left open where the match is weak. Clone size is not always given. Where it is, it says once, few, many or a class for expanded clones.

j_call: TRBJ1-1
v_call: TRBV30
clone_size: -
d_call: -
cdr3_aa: CAWRDNQNTEAFF
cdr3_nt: TGTGCCTGGAGGGACAACCAGAACACTGAAGCTTTCTTT

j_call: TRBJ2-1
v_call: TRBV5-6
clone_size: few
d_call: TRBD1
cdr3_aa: CASSLDLAGTGEGNEQFF
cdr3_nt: TGTGCCAGCAGCTTGGACCTTGCCGGGACAGGGGAGGGCAATGAGCAGTTCTTC

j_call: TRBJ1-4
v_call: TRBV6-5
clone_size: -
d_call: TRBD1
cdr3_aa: CASTRTGGFEKLFF
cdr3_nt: TGTGCCAGCACCCGGACAGGGGGCTTTGAAAAACTGTTTTTT

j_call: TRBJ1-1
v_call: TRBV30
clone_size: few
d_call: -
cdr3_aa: CAWSPPRPGGATEAFF
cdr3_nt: TGTGCCTGGAGTCCCCCCCGACCCGGAGGGGCCACTGAAGCTTTCTTT

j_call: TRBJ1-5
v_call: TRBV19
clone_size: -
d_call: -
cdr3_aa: CASSIDSEGLSNQPQHF
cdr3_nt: TGTGCCAGTAGTATAGACAGCGAGGGTTTAAGCAATCAGCCCCAGCATTTT

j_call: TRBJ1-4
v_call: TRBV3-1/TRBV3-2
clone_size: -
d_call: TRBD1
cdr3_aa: CASSQGDRVYEKLFF
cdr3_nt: TGTGCCAGCAGCCAGGGGGACAGGGTATATGAAAAACTGTTTTTT

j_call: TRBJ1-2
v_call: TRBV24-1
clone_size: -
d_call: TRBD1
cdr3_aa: CATSDPGQGYGYTF
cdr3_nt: TGTGCCACCAGTGACCCCGGACAGGGATATGGCTACACCTTC

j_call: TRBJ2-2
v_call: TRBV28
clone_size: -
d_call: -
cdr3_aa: CASIGLNTGELFF
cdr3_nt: TGTGCCAGCATAGGACTGAACACCGGGGAGCTGTTTTTT

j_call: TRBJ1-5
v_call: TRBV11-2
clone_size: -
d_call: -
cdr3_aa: CASSRISAGPQHF
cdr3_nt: TGTGCCAGCAGCCGTATTTCCGCCGGGCCCCAGCATTTT

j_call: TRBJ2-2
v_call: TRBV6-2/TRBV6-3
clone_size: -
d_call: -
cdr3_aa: CASSNNLGGNTGELFF
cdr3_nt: TGTGCCAGCAGTAACAACCTAGGGGGGAACACCGGGGAGCTGTTTTTT

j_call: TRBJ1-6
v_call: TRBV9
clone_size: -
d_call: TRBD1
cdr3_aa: CASSVTAGTEGRNSPLHF
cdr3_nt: TGTGCCAGCAGCGTCACCGCGGGGACAGAGGGGAGGAATTCACCCCTCCACTTT

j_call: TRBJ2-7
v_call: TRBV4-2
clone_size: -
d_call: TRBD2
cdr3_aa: CASSQAPGPSGGADF
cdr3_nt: TGTGCCAGCAGCCAAGCCCCTGGGCCTAGCGGGGGAGCCGACTTC

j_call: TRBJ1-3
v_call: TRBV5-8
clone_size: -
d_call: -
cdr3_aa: CASSLRVNTIYF
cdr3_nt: TGTGCCAGCAGCTTGAGAGTAAACACCATATATTTT

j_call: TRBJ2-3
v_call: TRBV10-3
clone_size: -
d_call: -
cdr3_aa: CAISESEGGGSGTDTQYF
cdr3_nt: TGTGCCATCAGTGAGTCAGAGGGCGGCGGGTCAGGCACAGATACGCAGTATTTT

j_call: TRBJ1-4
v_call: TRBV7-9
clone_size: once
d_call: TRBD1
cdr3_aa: CASSATGANEKLFF
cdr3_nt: TGTGCCAGCAGCGCAACAGGGGCTAATGAAAAACTGTTTTTT

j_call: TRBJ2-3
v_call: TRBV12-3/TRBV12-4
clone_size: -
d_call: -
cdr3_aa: CASRRTPRDTQYF
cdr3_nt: TGTGCCTCGAGGCGGACTCCCAGGGATACGCAGTATTTT

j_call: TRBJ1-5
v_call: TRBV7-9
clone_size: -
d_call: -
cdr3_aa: CASSLGQGLQPQHF
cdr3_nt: TGTGCCAGCAGCTTAGGCCAGGGGCTGCAGCCCCAGCATTTT

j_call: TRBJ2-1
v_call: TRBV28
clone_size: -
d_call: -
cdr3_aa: CASSLQGSLEFF
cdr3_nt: TGTGCCAGCAGTCTACAGGGCTCACTGGAATTCTTC

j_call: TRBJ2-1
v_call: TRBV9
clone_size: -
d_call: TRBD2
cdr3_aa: CASSVRAGVYNEQFF
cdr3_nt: TGTGCCAGCAGCGTACGGGCGGGGGTGTACAATGAGCAGTTCTTC

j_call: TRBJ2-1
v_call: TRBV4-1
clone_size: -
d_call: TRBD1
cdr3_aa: CASSHPSRDRGNEQFF
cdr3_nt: TGCGCCAGCAGCCACCCGTCCCGGGACAGGGGGAATGAGCAGTTCTTC

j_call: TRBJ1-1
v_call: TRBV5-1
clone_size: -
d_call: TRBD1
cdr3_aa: CASSLGSGGAPDTEAFF
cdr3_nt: TGCGCCAGCAGCTTGGGGTCAGGGGGCGCCCCGGACACTGAAGCTTTCTTT

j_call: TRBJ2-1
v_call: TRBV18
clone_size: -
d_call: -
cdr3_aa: CASSPGGGSANEQFF
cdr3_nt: TGTGCCAGCTCACCCGGGGGCGGGAGTGCCAATGAGCAGTTCTTC

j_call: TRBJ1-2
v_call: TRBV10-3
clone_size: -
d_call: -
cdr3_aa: CAISEFQGRGYTF
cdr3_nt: TGTGCCATCAGTGAGTTCCAGGGGAGAGGCTACACCTTC

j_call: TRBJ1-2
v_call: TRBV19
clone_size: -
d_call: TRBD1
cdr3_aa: CASSTGQGDYGYTF
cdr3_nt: TGTGCCAGTAGTACTGGACAGGGAGACTATGGCTACACCTTC

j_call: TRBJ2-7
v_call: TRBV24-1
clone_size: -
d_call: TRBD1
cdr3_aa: CATSDSGTGMIYEQYF
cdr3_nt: TGTGCCACCAGTGATTCCGGGACAGGGATGATTTACGAGCAGTACTTC

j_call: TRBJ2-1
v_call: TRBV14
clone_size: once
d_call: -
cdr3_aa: CASSQEISSSYNEQFF
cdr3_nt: TGTGCCAGCAGCCAAGAGATTTCTAGCTCCTACAATGAGCAGTTCTTC

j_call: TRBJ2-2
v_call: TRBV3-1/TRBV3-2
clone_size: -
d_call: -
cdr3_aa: CASSQYDTGELFF
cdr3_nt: TGTGCCAGCAGCCAATATGACACCGGGGAGCTGTTTTTT

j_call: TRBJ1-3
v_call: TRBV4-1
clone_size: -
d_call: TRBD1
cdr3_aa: CASSHQPGQGPGNTIYF
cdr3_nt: TGCGCCAGCAGCCACCAACCGGGACAGGGACCTGGAAACACCATATATTTT

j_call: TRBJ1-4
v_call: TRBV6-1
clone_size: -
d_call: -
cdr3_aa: CASSEAGGAGSNEKLFF
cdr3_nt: TGTGCCAGCAGTGAAGCGGGTGGGGCAGGATCTAATGAAAAACTGTTTTTT